A single sample gave rise to the 25 T cell receptor beta chains below, sequenced in a study of shared clonotypes between healthy human individuals. TCRdb's copy holds only in-frame clones and misses some; the assay was immunoSEQ multiplex PCR. The table includes about 2.3 million clones, 85% to 95% detected once. What was sequenced was naive CD4+ T cells from PBMCs. Described subset: CD45RA+ positively selected. The receptors here all came from a man between 18 and 29 years old in good health. Some clones in this sample may be carry-over from other donors' samples.

This sequence joins TRBV28 and TRBJ1-1, with TRBD1 matching 10 bases. Per germline, CDR1 MDHEN and CDR2 SYDVKM. V lost 5 bases and J lost 4; bases outside the gene matches: 10. The CDR3 is 16 residues long. CDR3 amino acids: CASSTWTGGRGTEAFF. CDR3 nucleotide sequence: TGTGCCAGCAGTACATGGACAGGGGGTCGCGGCACTGAAGCTTTCTTT.

This chain links TRBV7-2 with TRBJ1-1; 7 bases are shared with TRBD1. From germline, CDR1 is SGHTA and CDR2 FQGNSA. The CDR3 runs 15 residues. Trimming took 0 bases from V and 4 from J; bases not matched to a gene: 5. CDR3 DNA: TGTGCCAGCAGCTTAGCGGGGACAGCCGGCACTGAAGCTTTCTTT. Amino acid sequence: CASSLAGTAGTEAFF.

This chain connects TRBV6-1 to TRBJ2-7; 12 bases align to TRBD2. The CDR3 consists of 14 residues. The J segment lost 0 bases and the V segment lost 8 bases, leaving 2 bases of the junction unmatched. Germline V gene data show CDR1 as MNHNS and CDR2 as SASEGT. The CDR3 loop reads CASLGLAGSYEQYF. The CDR3 DNA reads TGTGCCAGCCTGGGACTAGCGGGCTCCTACGAGCAGTACTTC.

The chain is built from TRBV2 and TRBJ2-7; 8 nucleotides line up with TRBD1. The CDR3 length is 13 residues. Germline assignment: CDR1 SNHLY and CDR2 FYNNEI. J lost 2 bases, V lost 7 bases, and 4 bases had no gene match. This chain's CDR3 is CASTRDRTYEQYF. The CDR3 coding sequence is TGTGCCAGCACCCGGGACAGGACCTACGAGCAGTACTTC.

The rearrangement links TRBV6-5 to TRBJ2-4, with a possible D match to TRBD2 (7 bases). The CDR3 is 15 residues long. V lost 5 bases to trimming and J lost 5 bases, with 16 bases between them. The germline gives CDR1 MNHEY, CDR2 SVGAGI. The CDR3 sequence is CASSTREGGENIQYF. CDR3 sequence (DNA): TGTGCCAGCAGTACCAGGGAAGGGGGGGAAAACATTCAGTACTTC.

The chain joins TRBV19 to TRBJ2-2; a possible D gene is TRBD2 (6 bases). V was shortened by 6 bases and J by 4 bases, with 15 bases between the two germline ends. CDR3 length equals 15 residues. Germline CDR1 and CDR2: LNHDA and SQIVND (reference sequence). The CDR3 sequence: CASSRGFGSTGELFF. CDR3 bases: TGTGCCAGTAGCCGCGGATTCGGGAGCACCGGGGAGCTGTTTTTT. The whole variable domain, filled in from reference TRBV19 and TRBJ2-2, reads DGGITQSPKYLFRKEGQNVTLSCEQNLNHDAMYWYRQDPGQGLRLIYYSQIVNDFQKGDIAEGYSVSREKKESFPLTVTSAQKNPTAFYLCASSRGFGSTGELFFGEGSRLTVL.

This chain joins TRBV6-5 and TRBJ2-1; no firm D call. V lost 5 bases, J lost 6 bases, and 8 bases lay in between. CDR3 length: 12 residues. Germline V gene data show CDR1 as MNHEY and CDR2 as SVGAGI. The CDR3 DNA follows: TGTGCCAGCAGTCGAACCCCCAATGAGCAGTTCTTC. It yields the protein CASSRTPNEQFF.

The chain uses TRBV29-1 and TRBJ1-1; TRBD1 agrees at 9 bases. J gave up 7 bases and V 6 bases, and 6 bases lay outside the gene matches. The CDR3 totals 12 residues. The V gene's germline CDR1 is SQVTM and CDR2 ANQGSEA. CDR3 sequence: CSVQGAGVEAFF. The CDR3 DNA reads as TGCAGCGTACAGGGGGCGGGGGTTGAAGCTTTCTTT.

The CDR3 DNA sequence: TGCGCCAGCAGCCAAACCCCGACTAGCGGGACCTACGAGCAGTACTTC. It is translated as CASSQTPTSGTYEQYF. The chain is built from TRBV4-1 and TRBJ2-7, with TRBD2 identical over 11 bases. The junction had 5 bases not matched to a gene; V was cut back by 2 bases and J by 2 bases. The CDR3 is 16 residues long. Germline CDR1 reads MGHRA; CDR2 reads YSYEKL.

The rearrangement links TRBV30 to TRBJ2-2; D is perhaps TRBD2 (6 bases). CDR3 size: 13 residues. Germline CDR1 and CDR2: GTSNPN and SVGIG (reference sequence). The germline V and J ends were trimmed by 1 base and 7 bases, with 10 bases remaining between them. The DNA for the CDR3 is TGTGCCTGGAGTGCTAGCGTGGGCGGGGAGCTGTTTTTT. Protein product: CAWSASVGGELFF.

DNA of the CDR3: TGTGCCAGCAGGAAGGAGACAGGGTGGGGCACTGAAGCTTTCTTT. It translates to CASRKETGWGTEAFF. V and J are TRBV2 and TRBJ1-1, with 7 bases aligning to TRBD1. Looked up from germline, CDR1 is SNHLY and CDR2 is FYNNEI. V was clipped by 6 bases and J by 4 bases; unmatched bases: 11. This CDR3 region has 15 residues.

This clone was detected only a few times. This sequence joins TRBV29-1 and TRBJ1-2; D is undetermined. The CDR3 sequence is 12 residues long. Per germline, CDR1 SQVTM and CDR2 ANQGSEA. Trimming cost V 6 bases and J 4 bases, with 12 bases left between them. CDR3 DNA sequence: TGCAGCGTCAGCCACTCGGTCTATGGCTACACCTTC. Protein sequence: CSVSHSVYGYTF.

This chain uses TRBV7-2 with TRBJ1-2; weak D call: TRBD1 (6 bases). The CDR3 contains 13 residues. Trimming left V 5 bases short and J 4 bases short, with 11 bases between. Germline loops: CDR1 SGHTA, CDR2 FQGNSA. The CDR3 protein is CASSTQGGYGYTF. CDR3 bases: TGTGCCAGCAGCACACAGGGAGGCTATGGCTACACCTTC.

V is TRBV29-1 and J is TRBJ1-1; D ambiguous. Germline-derived CDR1 and CDR2 are SQVTM and ANQGSEA. Trimming shortened V by 1 base and J by 4 bases, and 13 bases separated the two germline ends. The CDR3 is 14 residues long. CDR3 in DNA: TGCAGCGTTGAAGCTCGGTGGACCTCCACTGAAGCTTTCTTT. Translation: CSVEARWTSTEAFF.

V is TRBV2 and J is TRBJ2-7; no firm D call. CDR1 is SNHLY, CDR2 FYNNEI, per germline. Trimming took 1 base from V and 0 from J, leaving 7 bases between them. The CDR3 runs 14 residues. CDR3 amino acids: CASSEEQFSYEQYF. Here the CDR3 DNA reads TGTGCCAGCAGTGAAGAACAGTTCTCCTACGAGCAGTACTTC.

The chain joins TRBV29-1 to TRBJ2-5; 7 bases line up with TRBD1. The CDR3 is made up of 14 amino acids. Germline loops: CDR1 SQVTM, CDR2 ANQGSEA. J gave up 4 bases and V 3 bases, and 8 bases lay outside the gene matches. The CDR3 protein is CSVEAGGLRETQYF. The CDR3 nucleotides read TGCAGCGTTGAGGCAGGGGGTCTTCGAGAGACCCAGTACTTC.

The chain combines TRBV5-1 with TRBJ2-2; possibly TRBD2 for D (5 bases). The CDR3 spans 14 residues. Trimming stripped 5 bases from V and 4 bases from J, with 12 bases between. Per the germline V gene, CDR1 is SGHRS and CDR2 is YFSETQ. DNA for the CDR3: TGCGCCAGCAGGGACCTGGCGGGCACCGGGGAGCTGTTTTTT. Its protein is CASRDLAGTGELFF.

CDR3 region: CASSYIRRGGTSVEQYF. In DNA form, the CDR3 reads TGTGCCAGCAGTTATATAAGGAGGGGAGGGACTAGCGTCGAGCAGTACTTC. The chain is built from TRBV5-6 and TRBJ2-7; 10 nucleotides agree with TRBD2. From germline, CDR1 is SGHDT and CDR2 YYEEEE. The CDR3 spans 17 residues. Trimming took 5 bases from V and 6 from J; bases not matched to a gene: 17. Full variable domain (outside the CDR3, taken from reference TRBV5-6 and TRBJ2-7): DAGVTQSPTHLIKTRGQQVTLRCSPKSGHDTVSWYQQALGQGPQFIFQYYEEEERQRGNFPDRFSGHQFPNYSSELNVNALLLGDSALYLCASSYIRRGGTSVEQYFGPGTRLTVT.

This chain links TRBV9 with TRBJ2-1; no definite D call. CDR3 length: 15 amino acids. Per germline, CDR1 SGDLS and CDR2 YYNGEE. V gave up 3 bases and J gave up 10 bases, with 20 bases separating them. The CDR3 protein is CASSELARAPREQFF. The CDR3 coding sequence is TGTGCCAGCAGCGAATTAGCTAGGGCCCCTAGAGAGCAGTTCTTC.

This chain joins TRBV4-3 and TRBJ2-2; D not resolved. V was shortened by 0 bases and J by 0 bases, with 8 bases between the two germline ends. Germline V gene sequence: CDR1 LGHNA, CDR2 YSLEER. There are 16 residues in the CDR3. CDR3 amino acids: CASSQEGLANTGELFF. DNA for the CDR3: TGCGCCAGCAGCCAAGAGGGCCTAGCGAACACCGGGGAGCTGTTTTTT.

The chain links TRBV27 to TRBJ2-1, with D maybe TRBD2 (5 bases). This CDR3 is 14 amino acids long. V was shortened by 8 bases and J by 9 bases, with 20 bases between the two germline ends. CDR1 MNHEY and CDR2 SMNVEV come from the germline V gene (reference sequence). CDR3: CASRNSGKSGEQFF. DNA for the CDR3: TGTGCCAGCCGAAATTCCGGGAAGTCTGGTGAGCAGTTCTTC.

The chain carries TRBV29-1 and TRBJ2-3, with D maybe TRBD2 (5 bases). The length of the CDR3 is 13 residues. The germline V and J ends were trimmed by 6 bases and 4 bases, with 14 bases remaining between them. Per germline, CDR1 SQVTM and CDR2 ANQGSEA. DNA for the CDR3: TGCAGCGTCGACTACAAGAGGCCAGATACGCAGTATTTT. It yields the protein CSVDYKRPDTQYF.

The chain uses TRBV6-6 and TRBJ2-7; 14 bases are a match to TRBD2. Germline CDR1 reads MNHNY; CDR2 reads SVGAGI (reference sequence). The CDR3 has 15 residues. The V gene end was trimmed by 6 bases and the J gene end by 7 bases; junction bases not matched to a gene: 8. The chain's CDR3 is CASRPGTSGSGEQYF. The CDR3 bases are TGTGCCAGCAGACCAGGGACTAGCGGGAGTGGTGAGCAGTACTTC.

This clone was observed a single time. The genes are TRBV28 and TRBJ2-7, with 8 bases that match TRBD2. The CDR3 totals 14 residues. CDR1 is MDHEN, CDR2 SYDVKM, per germline. Trimming took 8 bases from V and 3 from J; bases not matched to a gene: 9. Here the CDR3 reads CASFRGGRVYEQYF. The CDR3 DNA sequence: TGTGCCAGCTTCCGCGGGGGGAGAGTCTACGAGCAGTACTTC.

In regard to this clone: The sample carries other DNA sequences with the same CDR3. J is TRBJ2-3 and V is TRBV18; TRBD1 agrees at 10 bases. CDR3 size: 16 residues. CDR1 KGHSH and CDR2 LQKENI come from the germline V gene. V was clipped by 3 bases and J by 2 bases; unmatched bases: 5. CDR3 protein: CASSPPDRGLTDTQYF. Here the CDR3 DNA reads TGTGCCAGCTCACCCCCTGACAGGGGGCTCACAGATACGCAGTATTTT.